This T cell receptor beta chain came from a study of patients and donors after allogeneic stem cell transplantation. MiXCR, run by TCRdb on the RT-PCR reads, gives a single entry per CDR3 protein. The data show about 160,000 distinct CDR3 sequences, 24% seen once. In its sample, this clonotype was seen a few times. The TCR sequence derives from a human donor who was either an allogeneic HSCT recipient or a stem cell or donor lymphocyte infusion donor (not recorded which). It is not recorded whose cells these are; they may come from a transplant donor. The sequencing sample was made of blood, either unsorted or a sorted T cell fraction (not recorded which).

The DNA for the CDR3 is TGCGCCAGCACCCCGGACAGGGACTCCTACGAGCAGTACTTC. Translated, it gives CASTPDRDSYEQYF. The chain recombines TRBV5-1 with TRBJ2-7; 8 positions match TRBD1. V dropped 6 bases and J dropped 0; count of bases not matched to a gene: 5. Germline loops: CDR1 SGHRS, CDR2 YFSETQ. The CDR3 is 14 amino acids.